This TCR beta chain was identified during a study of T cell repertoires in cytomegalovirus infection. At the level of the study: Evidence of both CMV infection and a matching HLA type came from public TCR beta signatures.

In this sample, this clonotype turned up a few times. TCRdb re-derived calls from the reads in MiXCR, one entry per CDR3 protein. The data hold around 740,000 distinct CDR3 sequences, with roughly 36% observed a single time. The receptor was derived from a human donor in good health (CMV status not recorded). Some clones in this sample may be carry-over from other donors' samples. The sequenced sample consisted of PBMCs.

CDR3 nucleotides: TGCGCCAGCAGCCACGGGACAGGGGTGTACGAGCAGTACTTC. Translating it yields CASSHGTGVYEQYF. The V call is TRBV4-1, the J call TRBJ2-7; 10 bases match TRBD1. This CDR3 has 14 residues. Germline assignment: CDR1 MGHRA and CDR2 YSYEKL. Losses at the gene ends were 3 bases for V and 4 bases for J; bases not matched to a gene: 3.